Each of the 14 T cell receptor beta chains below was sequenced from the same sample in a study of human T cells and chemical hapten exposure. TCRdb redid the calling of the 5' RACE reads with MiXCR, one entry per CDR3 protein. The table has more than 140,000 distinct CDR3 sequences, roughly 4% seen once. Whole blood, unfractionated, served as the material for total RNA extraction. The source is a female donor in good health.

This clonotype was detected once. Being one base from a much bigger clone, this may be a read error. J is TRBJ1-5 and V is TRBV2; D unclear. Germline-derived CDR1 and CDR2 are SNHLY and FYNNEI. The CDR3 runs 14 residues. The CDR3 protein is CASNNADSNQPQNF. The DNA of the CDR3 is TGTGCCAGCAATAACGCAGATAGCAATCAGCCCCAGAATTTT.

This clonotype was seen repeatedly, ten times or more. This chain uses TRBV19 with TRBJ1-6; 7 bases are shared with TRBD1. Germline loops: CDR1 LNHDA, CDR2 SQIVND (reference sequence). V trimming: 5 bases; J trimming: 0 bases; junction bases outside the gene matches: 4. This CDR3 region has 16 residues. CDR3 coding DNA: TGTGCCAGTAGTCCCAGGGGGAGCTCCTATAATTCACCCCTCCACTTT. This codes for CASSPRGSSYNSPLHF.

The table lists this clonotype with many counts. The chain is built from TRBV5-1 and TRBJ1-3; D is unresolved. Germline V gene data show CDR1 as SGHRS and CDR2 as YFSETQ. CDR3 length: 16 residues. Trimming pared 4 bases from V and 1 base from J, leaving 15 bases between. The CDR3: CASSPAVDPSGNTIYF. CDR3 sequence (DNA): TGCGCCAGCAGCCCGGCAGTGGACCCTTCTGGAAACACCATATATTTT.

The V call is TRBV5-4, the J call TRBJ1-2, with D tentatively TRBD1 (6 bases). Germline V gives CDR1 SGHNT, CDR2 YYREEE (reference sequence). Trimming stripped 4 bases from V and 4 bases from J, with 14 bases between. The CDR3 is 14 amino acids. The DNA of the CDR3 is TGTGCCAGCAGCCAAGGGGGGGTTAGCTATGGCTACACCTTC. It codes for CASSQGGVSYGYTF.

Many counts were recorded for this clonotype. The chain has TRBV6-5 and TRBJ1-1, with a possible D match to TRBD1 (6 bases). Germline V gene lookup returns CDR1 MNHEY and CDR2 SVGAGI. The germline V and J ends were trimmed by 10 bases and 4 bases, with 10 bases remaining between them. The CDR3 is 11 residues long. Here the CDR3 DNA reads TGTGCCACCTTGGACAGCACTGAAGCTTTCTTT. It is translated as CATLDSTEAFF.

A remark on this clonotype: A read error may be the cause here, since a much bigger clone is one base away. CDR3 loop: CASSPSQGPSTEAFF. The CDR3 nucleotides are TGTGCCAGCTCACCGAGCCAGGGTCCATCCACTGAAGCTTTCTTT. The rearrangement joins TRBV18 to TRBJ1-1; perhaps TRBD1 as D (5 bases). Germline loops: CDR1 KGHSH, CDR2 LQKENI. The CDR3 length is 15 residues. V lost 3 bases to trimming and J lost 4 bases, with 15 bases between them.

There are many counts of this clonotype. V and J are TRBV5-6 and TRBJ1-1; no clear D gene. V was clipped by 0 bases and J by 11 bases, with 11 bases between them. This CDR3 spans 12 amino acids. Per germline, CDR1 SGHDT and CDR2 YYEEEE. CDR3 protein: CASSLVGRVAFF. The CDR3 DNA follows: TGTGCCAGCAGCTTGGTAGGGCGTGTGGCTTTCTTT.

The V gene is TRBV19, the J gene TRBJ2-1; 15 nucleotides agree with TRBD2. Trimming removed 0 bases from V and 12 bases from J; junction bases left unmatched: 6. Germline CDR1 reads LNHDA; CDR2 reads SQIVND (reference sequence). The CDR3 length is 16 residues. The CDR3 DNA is TGTGCCAGTAGTATAGATAGGACTAGCGGGGGGGCCCGGCAGTTCTTC. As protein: CASSIDRTSGGARQFF.

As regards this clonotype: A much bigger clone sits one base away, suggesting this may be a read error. CDR3 DNA: TGTGCCAGCAGTTTGCAGGACGGGACCGACGAGCAGTACTTC. Protein product: CASSLQDGTDEQYF. The J gene is TRBJ2-7, the V gene TRBV27, with D perhaps assigned TRBD1 or TRBD2 (5 bases each). The CDR3 runs to 14 residues. Germline V CDR1 and CDR2: MNHEY, SMNVEV (reference sequence). Trimming took 3 bases from V and 5 from J, leaving 14 bases between them.

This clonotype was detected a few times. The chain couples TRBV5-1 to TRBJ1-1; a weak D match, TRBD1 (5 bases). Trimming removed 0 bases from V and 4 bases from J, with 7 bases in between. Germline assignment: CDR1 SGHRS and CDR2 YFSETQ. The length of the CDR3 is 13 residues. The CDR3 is CASSLGGVTEAFF. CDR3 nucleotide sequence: TGCGCCAGCAGCTTGGGGGGGGTCACTGAAGCTTTCTTT.

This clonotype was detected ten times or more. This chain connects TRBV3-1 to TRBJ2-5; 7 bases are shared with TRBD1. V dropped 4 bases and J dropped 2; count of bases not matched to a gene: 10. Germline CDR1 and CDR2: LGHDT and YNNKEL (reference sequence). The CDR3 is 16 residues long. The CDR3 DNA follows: TGTGCCAGCAGCCCTGCTCTTGGGACAGCACAAGAGACCCAGTACTTC. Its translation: CASSPALGTAQETQYF.

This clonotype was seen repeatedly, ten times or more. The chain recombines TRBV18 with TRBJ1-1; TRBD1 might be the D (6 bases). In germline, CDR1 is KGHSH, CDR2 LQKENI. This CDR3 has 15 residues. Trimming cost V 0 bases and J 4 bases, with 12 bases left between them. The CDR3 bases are TGTGCCAGCTCACCACCGAACAGGGTGAGCACTGAAGCTTTCTTT. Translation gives CASSPPNRVSTEAFF.

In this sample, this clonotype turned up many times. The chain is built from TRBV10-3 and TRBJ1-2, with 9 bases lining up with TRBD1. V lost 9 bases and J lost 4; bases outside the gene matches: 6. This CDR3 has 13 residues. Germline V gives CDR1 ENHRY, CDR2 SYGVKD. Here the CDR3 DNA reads TGTGCCATTCGGGGGGACAGGGCCTATGGCTACACCTTC. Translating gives CAIRGDRAYGYTF.

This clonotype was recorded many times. The CDR3 spells CASSLTQGWEKLFF. In DNA form, the CDR3 reads TGTGCCAGCAGCTTAACCCAGGGATGGGAAAAACTGTTTTTT. This chain uses TRBV7-9 with TRBJ1-4, with D possibly being TRBD1 (5 bases). The CDR3 loop spans 14 amino acids. The germline gives CDR1 SEHNR, CDR2 FQNEAQ (reference sequence). The V and J ends lost 2 bases and 8 bases respectively, with 12 bases between them. The variable domain in full, with the rest retrieved from reference TRBV7-9 and TRBJ1-4, is DTGVSQNPRHKITKRGQNVTFRCDPISEHNRLYWYRQTLGQGPEFLTYFQNEAQLEKSRLLSDRFSAERPKGSFSTLEIQRTEQGDSAMYLCASSLTQGWEKLFFGSGTQLSVL.